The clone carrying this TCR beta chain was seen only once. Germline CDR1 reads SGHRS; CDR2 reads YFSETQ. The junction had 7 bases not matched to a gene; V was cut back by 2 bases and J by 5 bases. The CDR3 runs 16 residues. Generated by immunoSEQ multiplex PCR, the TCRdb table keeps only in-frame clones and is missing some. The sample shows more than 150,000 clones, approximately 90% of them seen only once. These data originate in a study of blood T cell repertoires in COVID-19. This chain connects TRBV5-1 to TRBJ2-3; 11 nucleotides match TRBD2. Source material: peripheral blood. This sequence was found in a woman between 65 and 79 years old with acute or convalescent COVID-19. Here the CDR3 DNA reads TGCGCCAGCAGCTTTAGCGGGGGGGGTATTCAAGATACGCAGTATTTT. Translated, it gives CASSFSGGGIQDTQYF.